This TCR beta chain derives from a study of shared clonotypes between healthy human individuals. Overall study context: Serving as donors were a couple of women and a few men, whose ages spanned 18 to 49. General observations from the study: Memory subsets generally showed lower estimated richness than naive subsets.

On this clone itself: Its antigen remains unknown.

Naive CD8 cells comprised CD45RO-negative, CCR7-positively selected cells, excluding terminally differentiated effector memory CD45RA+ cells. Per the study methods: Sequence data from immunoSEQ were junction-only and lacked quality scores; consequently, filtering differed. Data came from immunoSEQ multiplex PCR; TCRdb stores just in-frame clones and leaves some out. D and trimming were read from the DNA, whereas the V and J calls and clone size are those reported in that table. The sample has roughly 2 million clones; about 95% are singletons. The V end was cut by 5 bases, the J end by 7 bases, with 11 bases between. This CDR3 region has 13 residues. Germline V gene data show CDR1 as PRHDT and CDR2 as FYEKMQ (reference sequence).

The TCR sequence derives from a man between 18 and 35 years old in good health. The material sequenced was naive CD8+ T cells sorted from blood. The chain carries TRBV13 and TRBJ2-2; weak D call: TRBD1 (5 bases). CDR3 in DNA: TGTGCCAGCAGCGCTCGCAGGGACGGGGAGCTGTTTTTT. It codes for CASSARRDGELFF.